The sequence of this T cell receptor beta chain was determined in a study of cytomegalovirus exposure and HLA in healthy donors. General study points: Researchers had no immune exposure information except CMV serostatus available.

The PCR was carried out with 60 Vbeta primers and 13 Jbeta primers. Sequenced by immunoSEQ multiplex PCR; TCRdb stores in-frame clones only, minus some. The table records about 190,000 clones, roughly 76% of them present only once. The V end was cut by 2 bases, the J end by 13 bases, with 15 bases between. The CDR3 loop spans 13 amino acids. The germline V gene has CDR1 SGHNT and CDR2 YENEEA. In regard to this clone: Its antigen is undetermined.

This sequence originates from a woman aged 25 to 39 in good health and CMV-seropositive. The chain uses TRBV11-3 and TRBJ2-4; D is possibly TRBD1 (6 bases). The sequencing sample was made of PBMCs. The CDR3 DNA reads as TGTGCCAGCAGCTTAACGTTAGGGGGACGCCAGTACTTC. This sequence encodes CASSLTLGGRQYF.